This T cell receptor (beta chain) was recorded in a study of follicular helper T cells after annual influenza vaccination. This clone appeared once. Germline-derived CDR1 and CDR2 are SGHTA and FQGNSA. The ends were cut back, 5 bases at V and 0 bases at J, with 8 bases in the middle. The CDR3 is 14 residues long. Time point in this sample: 2015-2016 season, pre-vaccination. The data were produced by immunoSEQ multiplex PCR, yet TCRdb's version contains in-frame clones alone and is incomplete. The data show 9,000 or so clones, with 82% seen just once and about 1.6% held by the top ten. The chain couples TRBV7-2 to TRBJ1-3; D ambiguous. The sequences come from CXCR5+ CD38- circulating T follicular helper cells from blood, collected on the day of influenza vaccination. Subset noted: circulating Tfh, non-naive CD4+CXCR5+PD-1+ (ICOS+CD38+ or ICOS-CD38-). This sequence was found in an adult who received the influenza vaccine. Here the CDR3 reads CASSPGPSGNTIYF. In nucleotides, the CDR3 is TGTGCCAGCAGCCCTGGACCCTCTGGAAACACCATATATTTT. Together with reference TRBV7-2 and TRBJ1-3, the CDR3 gives the full variable domain: GAGVSQSPSNKVTEKGKDVELRCDPISGHTALYWYRQSLGQGLEFLIYFQGNSAPDKSGLPSDRFSAERTGGSVSTLTIQRTQQEDSAVYLCASSPGPSGNTIYFGEGSWLTVV.